This is a list of T cell receptor beta chains from one sample in a study of CD8+ T cells in alopecia areata. The protocol was immunoSEQ multiplex PCR, while the TCRdb copy is restricted to in-frame clones and leaves out a portion. Of 200,000 to 250,000 clones in the sample, about two fifths were seen once. The starting material was CD4+ T cells sorted from blood, obtained at approximately week 31, from a patient treated with tofacitinib. The origin of the receptors is a human donor with alopecia areata. Both conserved end residues are part of each CDR3. Fields, in order: V gene, clone size, D gene, J gene, CDR3 DNA, CDR3 protein. A D gene is named only where the DNA matches it firmly. Clone sizes are given selectively: once, few, many, or a class where the clone is expanded.

>TRBV5-4|-|-|TRBJ1-2
TGTGCCAGCAGCTTGGGGGACACAGGAGTTGCCCTCGATGGCTACACCTTC
CASSLGDTGVALDGYTF
>TRBV5-1|-|TRBD2|TRBJ2-5
TGCGCCAGCAGCCGAGCGGGAGGGCCGGAGCAAGAGACCCAGTACTTC
CASSRAGGPEQETQYF
>TRBV19|few|-|TRBJ1-2
TGTGCCAGTAGGGCCGGCCATGGACAGTTTAACTATGGCTACACCTTC
CASRAGHGQFNYGYTF
>TRBV7-2|many|-|TRBJ2-3
TGTGCCAGCAGCTTAGCGGGGGGGCGTGTGACGCAGTATTTT
CASSLAGGRVTQYF
>TRBV10-3|-|-|TRBJ1-4
TGTGCCATCAGTGAGAGGGCCGACTCAGAAAAACTGTTTTTT
CAISERADSEKLFF
>TRBV2|-|-|TRBJ1-2
TGTGCCAGCAGTGAAGAGGGGGGAGCTAACTATGGCTACACCTTC
CASSEEGGANYGYTF
>TRBV13|-|-|TRBJ2-7
TGTGCCAGCAGCTGGGGCCCCTACGAGCAGTACTTC
CASSWGPYEQYF
>TRBV30|-|TRBD2|TRBJ2-1
TGTGCCTGTCTGGCGGGAGGGTTCTACAATGAGCAGTTCTTC
CACLAGGFYNEQFF
>TRBV7-2|few|-|TRBJ2-7
TGTGCCAGCAGCTTAGACTCCCCCCGGGGGAGAGAGCAGTACTTC
CASSLDSPRGREQYF
>TRBV4-1|few|TRBD2|TRBJ2-7
TGCGCCAGCAGCCAACTGGCTAGCGGGCTCTACGAGCAGTACTTC
CASSQLASGLYEQYF
>TRBV18|-|-|TRBJ2-3
TGTGCCAGCTCACCACCGACCCTGGATACGCAGTATTTT
CASSPPTLDTQYF
>TRBV9|-|-|TRBJ2-2
TGTGCCAGCAGCGTAAACTGGAACACCGGGGAGCTGTTTTTT
CASSVNWNTGELFF
>TRBV10-3|few|TRBD2|TRBJ2-3
TGTGCCATCAGTGGACTACTAGCGTCTAGCACAGATACGCAGTATTTT
CAISGLLASSTDTQYF
>TRBV7-9|-|-|TRBJ2-3
TGTGCCAGCAGCTCCGGGGGCACAGATACGCAGTATTTT
CASSSGGTDTQYF
>TRBV18|few|-|TRBJ2-2
TGTGCCAGCTCACGTATGGACACCGGGGAGCTGTTTTTT
CASSRMDTGELFF
>TRBV7-3|-|-|TRBJ2-1
TGTGCCAGCAGCCCCTCGACAATCTACAATGAGCAGTTCTTC
CASSPSTIYNEQFF
>TRBV30|-|-|TRBJ1-2
TGTGCCTGGAGTGTACAAATGGGGAACTATGGCTACACCTTC
CAWSVQMGNYGYTF
>TRBV6-1|-|-|TRBJ2-4
TGTGCCAGCAAATCTAGGACAGCGCAAAACATTCAGTACTTC
CASKSRTAQNIQYF
>TRBV6-5|few|TRBD1|TRBJ1-1
TGTGCCAGCAGCCCCAGGGGGCGTTTTCTTGGCGCTTTCTTT
CASSPRGRFLGAFF
>TRBV29-1|-|TRBD1|TRBJ2-3
TGCAGCGTTGAGAGGGGGCGAGGCACAGATACGCAGTATTTT
CSVERGRGTDTQYF
>TRBV15|-|-|TRBJ2-6
TGTGCCACCAGCCCTCGCGGGGCCAACGTCCTGACTTTC
CATSPRGANVLTF
>TRBV4-1|-|-|TRBJ2-3
TGCGCCAGCAGCCAAGTCGTTGGCGGGAGCACAGATACGCAGTATTTT
CASSQVVGGSTDTQYF
>TRBV4-1|few|-|TRBJ1-1
TGCGCCAGCAGCCAGCACAACTTGGACGGTAGTGGGGCTTTCTTT
CASSQHNLDGSGAFF
>TRBV4-2|-|-|TRBJ2-7
TGTGCCAGCAGCCGGAGCATTTCGACCTACGAGCAGTACTTC
CASSRSISTYEQYF
>TRBV5-1|-|-|TRBJ1-6
TGCGCCAGCAGCTTGGATAGGACAGCCACTTCACCCCTCCACTTT
CASSLDRTATSPLHF
>TRBV6-6|few|-|TRBJ1-2
TGTGCCAGCAGTTATACGGGAGCGGGTCCGGGGGGCTACACCTTC
CASSYTGAGPGGYTF
>TRBV30|once|-|TRBJ1-5
TGTGCCTGGAGTGCCTACACAGGGAGAAATCAGCCCCAGCATTTT
CAWSAYTGRNQPQHF
>TRBV6-5|once|-|TRBJ2-3
TGTGCCAGCAGTTACACGTCGGGACCCAAAGCCGAGTATTTT
CASSYTSGPKAEYF
>TRBV7-9|-|TRBD2|TRBJ2-7
TGTGCCAGCAGTCCCCAAGCGGGGCACTCCTACGAGCAGTACTTC
CASSPQAGHSYEQYF
>TRBV2|-|-|TRBJ2-1
TGTGCCAGCAGTACCCAGGGTCTTGAGCAGTTCTTC
CASSTQGLEQFF
>TRBV11-1|-|TRBD2|TRBJ2-5
TGTGCCAGCAGCTTGGAGGGACTAGCGGTAGAGACCCAGTACTTC
CASSLEGLAVETQYF
>TRBV9|-|TRBD1|TRBJ2-1
TGTGCCAGCCCTAACCGGGACAGGGGTAATGAGCAGTTCTTC
CASPNRDRGNEQFF
>TRBV7-8|-|TRBD2|TRBJ2-3
TGTGCCAGCAGCTTAAGTTTCGGGCTAGCGGGGGGAGCAGATACGCAGTATTTT
CASSLSFGLAGGADTQYF
>TRBV6-1|-|-|TRBJ2-3
TGTGCCAGCAGTGAATTTGGGGAGGTGGTCACAGATACGCAGTATTTT
CASSEFGEVVTDTQYF
>TRBV30|-|-|TRBJ2-7
TGTGCCTGGAGTTCAAGGGCGAGTTGGTACTTC
CAWSSRASWYF
>TRBV25-1|-|TRBD1|TRBJ1-2
TGTGCCAGCAGTGAACAGACAGGGGGGAGTAGATACACCTTC
CASSEQTGGSRYTF
>TRBV13|-|TRBD1|TRBJ2-5
TGTGCCAGCAGCTACCCACCGGGACAGGAAGAGACCCAGTACTTC
CASSYPPGQEETQYF
>TRBV5-1|few|-|TRBJ2-5
TGCGCCAGCAGACGGGAATCAACAGTAAAAGAGACCCAGTACTTC
CASRRESTVKETQYF
>TRBV5-1|few|-|TRBJ2-5
TGCGCCAGCAGCTCGGGTGCAGGGCGAGAGACCCAGTACTTC
CASSSGAGRETQYF
>TRBV6-5|-|TRBD1|TRBJ2-7
TGTGCCAGCAGTTACTCTACAGGGGGCATGGTGTACGAGCAGTACTTC
CASSYSTGGMVYEQYF
>TRBV29-1|-|TRBD1|TRBJ1-4
TGCAGCGTCTCACAGGGGGGTCAGGAAAAACTGTTTTTT
CSVSQGGQEKLFF
>TRBV7-6|-|-|TRBJ2-5
TGTGCCAGCAGCTTATTTAGGGGGACCCAAGAGACCCAGTACTTC
CASSLFRGTQETQYF
>TRBV14|few|-|TRBJ2-3
TGTGCCAGCAGCCAAGAACGTGGTACGCTGCCAGATACGCAGTATTTT
CASSQERGTLPDTQYF
>TRBV10-3|few|TRBD1|TRBJ1-1
TGTGCCATCAGGCCGGGACAGGGCCAGAACACTGAAGCTTTCTTT
CAIRPGQGQNTEAFF
>TRBV29-1|few|-|TRBJ1-4
TGCAGCGTCAAGAAGCTTGCGGATGAAAAACTGTTTTTT
CSVKKLADEKLFF
>TRBV29-1|-|TRBD2|TRBJ2-3
TGCAGCGTTCCTAGCGGGAGTGCAGATACGCAGTATTTT
CSVPSGSADTQYF
>TRBV11-3|-|TRBD2|TRBJ2-1
TGTGCCAGCAGCTCCCGGGCTAGCGGCTCCTACAATGAGCAGTTCTTC
CASSSRASGSYNEQFF
>TRBV30|few|-|TRBJ2-7
TGTGCCTGGAGGATGAACCAGCTAATCGGTGGCGAGCAGTACTTC
CAWRMNQLIGGEQYF
>TRBV18|few|-|TRBJ2-7
TGTGCCAGCTCACCTACTACAGGGTTGCGGTACGAGCAGTACTTC
CASSPTTGLRYEQYF
>TRBV30|-|TRBD1|TRBJ2-3
TGTGCCTGGAGTGTCGGACAGGGAAGCACAGATACGCAGTATTTT
CAWSVGQGSTDTQYF
>TRBV4-1|-|-|TRBJ1-2
TGCGCCAGCAGCCAAGGACGGCTCAACTATGGCTACACCTTC
CASSQGRLNYGYTF
>TRBV6-5|-|TRBD1|TRBJ1-5
TGTGCCAGCAGTGACTGGACAGGGGGTCAGCCCCAGCATTTT
CASSDWTGGQPQHF